This is a list of T cell receptor beta chains from one sample in a study of patients and donors after allogeneic stem cell transplantation. MiXCR, run by TCRdb on the RT-PCR reads, gives a single entry per CDR3 protein. The profile shows roughly 200,000 distinct CDR3 sequences, around 41% of them singletons. Specimen: blood, either unsorted or a sorted T cell fraction (not recorded which). Receptor source: a human donor who was either an allogeneic HSCT recipient or a stem cell or donor lymphocyte infusion donor (not recorded which). It is not recorded whose cells these are; they may come from a transplant donor. Both conserved end residues are part of each CDR3. Each record gives: clone size, J gene, D gene, V gene, CDR3 DNA, CDR3 protein. D genes are given only for firm matches. Only some rows state a clone size, as once, few, many or a class for expanded clones.

>few|TRBJ1-2|-|TRBV3-1
TGTGCCAGCAGCCAAGTCTTCAGCAACTATGGCTACACCTTC
CASSQVFSNYGYTF
>-|TRBJ1-6|-|TRBV20-1
TGCAGTGCTGGAGTGCCTCTTTCACCCCTCCACTTT
CSAGVPLSPLHF
>-|TRBJ2-3|TRBD2|TRBV30
TGTGCCCTGGAGGGACTAGCGCCCCAGGGGAGCACAGATACGCAGTATTTT
CALEGLAPQGSTDTQYF
>-|TRBJ2-1|TRBD2|TRBV6-1
TGTGCCAGCAGTGGACTAGCGGGGGACCACAATGAGCAGTTCTTC
CASSGLAGDHNEQFF
>-|TRBJ1-3|TRBD1|TRBV9
TGTGCCAGCAGCGCGAGCCAGGGGGCTGGAAACACCATATATTTT
CASSASQGAGNTIYF
>few|TRBJ2-7|TRBD1|TRBV3-1
TGTGCCAGCAGCCAAGATCCCCTGGGACAGCCGGTTTTTGACGAGCAGTACTTC
CASSQDPLGQPVFDEQYF
>few|TRBJ1-1|TRBD1|TRBV5-1
TGCGCCAGCAGCGCACTCACAGGGGCGAACACTGAAGCTTTCTTT
CASSALTGANTEAFF
>once|TRBJ1-1|-|TRBV2
TGTGCCAGCAGACCCGACCGGGCCCAAAGAGGGAACACTGAAGCTTTCTTT
CASRPDRAQRGNTEAFF
>few|TRBJ2-1|TRBD1|TRBV12-3/TRBV12-4
TGTGCCAGCAGGCTACGGGACAGGGCGGCCTACAATGAGCAGTTCTTC
CASRLRDRAAYNEQFF
>-|TRBJ2-2|-|TRBV28
TGTGCCAGCAGCCAGCAGGGCAACACCGGGGAGCTGTTTTTT
CASSQQGNTGELFF
>-|TRBJ2-3|-|TRBV29-1
TGCAGCGTTGCCGGACGGACCACAGATACGCAGTATTTT
CSVAGRTTDTQYF
>many|TRBJ2-2|TRBD1|TRBV12-3/TRBV12-4
TGTGCCAGCAGTTCTTGGACAGGGGGGACCGGGGAGCTGTTTTTT
CASSSWTGGTGELFF
>few|TRBJ1-5|TRBD1|TRBV4-3
TGCGCCAGCAGCCAACGACAGGGGAGCAATCAGCCCCAGCATTTT
CASSQRQGSNQPQHF
>-|TRBJ1-5|TRBD1|TRBV20-1
TGCAGTGCTAGGCCAGGGGACAGGGGGCAGGGTGAGCCCCAGCATTTT
CSARPGDRGQGEPQHF
>-|TRBJ2-2|TRBD2|TRBV5-1
TGCGCCAGCAGCGAGCGGGGAACCGGGGAGCTGTTTTTT
CASSERGTGELFF
>few|TRBJ2-1|TRBD2|TRBV4-2
TGTGCCAGCAGCCTATCCAGGACCAGCGGGGCAGGCGATGAGCAGTTCTTC
CASSLSRTSGAGDEQFF
>-|TRBJ1-6|-|TRBV11-2
TGTGCCAGCACCATTGGTCTGAGTCGGGGGCACTCACCCCTCCACTTT
CASTIGLSRGHSPLHF
>few|TRBJ1-5|-|TRBV15
TGTGCCACCAGCAGGAATCGGGGGGGCGGACAGCCCCAGCATTTT
CATSRNRGGGQPQHF
>-|TRBJ1-5|-|TRBV5-6
TGTGCCAGCAGCTTGCTAACAAACTTTAGCAATCAGCCCCAGCATTTT
CASSLLTNFSNQPQHF
>few|TRBJ1-1|-|TRBV6-2/TRBV6-3
TGTGCCAGCAGTTACGGAGGGAAGAACACTGAAGCTTTCTTT
CASSYGGKNTEAFF
>-|TRBJ2-6|-|TRBV28
TGTGCCAGCAGAATTCAGGGATTCGGGGCCAACGTCCTGACTTTC
CASRIQGFGANVLTF
>-|TRBJ1-2|TRBD1|TRBV29-1
TGCAGCGTCTGGACAGGTCGCTATGGCTACACCTTC
CSVWTGRYGYTF